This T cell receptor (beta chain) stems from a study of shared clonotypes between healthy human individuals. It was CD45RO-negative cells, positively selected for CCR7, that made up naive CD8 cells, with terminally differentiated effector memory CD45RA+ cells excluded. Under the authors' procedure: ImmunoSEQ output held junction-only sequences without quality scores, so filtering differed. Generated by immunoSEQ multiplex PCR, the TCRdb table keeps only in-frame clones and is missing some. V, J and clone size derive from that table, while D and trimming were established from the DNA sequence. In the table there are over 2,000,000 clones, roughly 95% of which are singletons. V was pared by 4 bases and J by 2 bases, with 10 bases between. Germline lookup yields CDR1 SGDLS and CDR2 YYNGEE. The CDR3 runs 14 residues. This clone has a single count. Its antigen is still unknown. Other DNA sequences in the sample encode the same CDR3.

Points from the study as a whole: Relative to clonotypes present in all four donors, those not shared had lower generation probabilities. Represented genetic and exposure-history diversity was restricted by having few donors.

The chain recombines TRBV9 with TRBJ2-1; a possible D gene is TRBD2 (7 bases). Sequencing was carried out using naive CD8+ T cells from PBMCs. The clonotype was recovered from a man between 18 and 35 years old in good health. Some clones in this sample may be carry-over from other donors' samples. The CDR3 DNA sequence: TGTGCCAGCAGCCCCGGGGGGCCCTACAATGAGCAGTTCTTC. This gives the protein CASSPGGPYNEQFF.